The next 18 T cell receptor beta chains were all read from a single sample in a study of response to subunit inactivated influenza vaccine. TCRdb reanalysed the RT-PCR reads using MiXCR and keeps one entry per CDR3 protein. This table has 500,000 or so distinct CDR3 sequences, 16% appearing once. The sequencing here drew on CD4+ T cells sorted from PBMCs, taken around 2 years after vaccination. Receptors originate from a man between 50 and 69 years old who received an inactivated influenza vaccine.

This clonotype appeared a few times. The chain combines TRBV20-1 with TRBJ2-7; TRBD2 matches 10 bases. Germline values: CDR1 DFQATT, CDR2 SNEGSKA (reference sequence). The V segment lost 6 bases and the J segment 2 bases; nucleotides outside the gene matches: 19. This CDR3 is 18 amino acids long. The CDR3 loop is CSAEREGPTILGAYEQYF. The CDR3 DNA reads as TGCAGTGCGGAGCGGGAGGGCCCCACTATTTTGGGCGCCTACGAGCAGTACTTC.

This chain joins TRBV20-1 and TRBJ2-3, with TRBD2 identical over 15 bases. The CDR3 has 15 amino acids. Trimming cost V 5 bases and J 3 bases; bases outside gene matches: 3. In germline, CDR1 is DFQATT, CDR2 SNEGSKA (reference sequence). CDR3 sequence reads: CSARTSGGATDTQYF. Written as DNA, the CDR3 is TGCAGTGCTCGGACTAGCGGGGGGGCGACAGATACGCAGTATTTT.

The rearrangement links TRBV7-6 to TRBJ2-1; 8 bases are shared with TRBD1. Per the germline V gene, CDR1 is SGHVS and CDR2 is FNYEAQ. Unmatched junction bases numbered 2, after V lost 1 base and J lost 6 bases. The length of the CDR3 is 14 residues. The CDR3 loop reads CASSLVGQANEQFF. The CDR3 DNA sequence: TGTGCCAGCAGCTTAGTGGGACAGGCCAATGAGCAGTTCTTC.

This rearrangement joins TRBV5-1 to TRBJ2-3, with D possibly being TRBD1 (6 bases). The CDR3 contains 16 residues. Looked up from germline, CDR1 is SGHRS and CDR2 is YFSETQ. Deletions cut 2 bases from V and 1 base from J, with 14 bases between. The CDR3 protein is CASSFGLGHRTDTQYF. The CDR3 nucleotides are TGCGCCAGCAGCTTTGGGTTGGGACACCGCACAGATACGCAGTATTTT.

The CDR3 nucleotides read TGTGCCAGCAGTTTTCCCCCGGCGGAGACCCAGTACTTC. Its protein is CASSFPPAETQYF. V gene TRBV12-3 or TRBV12-4 combines with J gene TRBJ2-5; no clear D gene. CDR3 size: 13 residues. The ends were cut back, 3 bases at V and 5 bases at J, with 10 bases in the middle.

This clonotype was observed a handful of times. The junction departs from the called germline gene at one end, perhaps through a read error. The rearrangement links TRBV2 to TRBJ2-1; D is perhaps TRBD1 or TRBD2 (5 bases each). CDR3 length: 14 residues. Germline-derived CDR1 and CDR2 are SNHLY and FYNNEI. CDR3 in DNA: TGTGCCAGCAGAACCGGGACCTCCCACAATGAGCAGTTCTTC. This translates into CASRTGTSHNEQFF.

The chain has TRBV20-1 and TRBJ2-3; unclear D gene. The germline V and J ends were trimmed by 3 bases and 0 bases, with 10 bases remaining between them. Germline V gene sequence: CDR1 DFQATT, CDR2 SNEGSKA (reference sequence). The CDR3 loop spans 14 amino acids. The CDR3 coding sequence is TGCAGTGCTAGCAGGCAGGTTAGCACAGATACGCAGTATTTT. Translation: CSASRQVSTDTQYF.

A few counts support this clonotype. The CDR3 sequence is CASSSQGGAYGYTF. CDR3 nucleotides: TGTGCCAGCAGCTCCCAGGGGGGAGCGTATGGCTACACCTTC. V usage is TRBV7-9 and J usage is TRBJ1-2, with 7 bases aligning to TRBD1. V shed 4 bases and J 5 bases; nucleotides not matched to a gene: 7. The CDR3 is made up of 14 amino acids. Germline V CDR1 and CDR2: SEHNR, FQNEAQ (reference sequence).

CDR3 DNA sequence: TGTGCCAGCAGTGTAGGACTTCGGCAGGTAGAGACCCAGTACTTC. It encodes CASSVGLRQVETQYF. V gene TRBV28 combines with J gene TRBJ2-5; D might be TRBD2 (5 bases). V dropped 5 bases and J dropped 4 bases, with 17 bases sitting between them. The CDR3 extends over 15 amino acids. Per germline, CDR1 MDHEN and CDR2 SYDVKM.

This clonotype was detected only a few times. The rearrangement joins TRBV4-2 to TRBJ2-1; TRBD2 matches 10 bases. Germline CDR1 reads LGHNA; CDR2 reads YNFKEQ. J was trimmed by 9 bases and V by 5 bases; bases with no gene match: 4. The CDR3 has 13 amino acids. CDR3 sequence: CASSVAGGFEQFF. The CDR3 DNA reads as TGTGCCAGCAGCGTAGCGGGGGGCTTTGAGCAGTTCTTC.

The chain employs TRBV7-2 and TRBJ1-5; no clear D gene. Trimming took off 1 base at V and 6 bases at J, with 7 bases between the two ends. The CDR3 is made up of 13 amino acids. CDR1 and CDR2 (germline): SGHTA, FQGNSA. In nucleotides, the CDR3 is TGTGCCAGCAGCTTAGTGGGCGGTCAGCCCCAGCATTTT. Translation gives CASSLVGGQPQHF.

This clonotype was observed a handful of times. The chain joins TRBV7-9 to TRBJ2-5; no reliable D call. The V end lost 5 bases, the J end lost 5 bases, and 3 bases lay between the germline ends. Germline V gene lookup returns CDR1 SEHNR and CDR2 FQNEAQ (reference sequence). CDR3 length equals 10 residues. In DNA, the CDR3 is TGTGCCAGCAGCATGGAGACCCAGTACTTC. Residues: CASSMETQYF.

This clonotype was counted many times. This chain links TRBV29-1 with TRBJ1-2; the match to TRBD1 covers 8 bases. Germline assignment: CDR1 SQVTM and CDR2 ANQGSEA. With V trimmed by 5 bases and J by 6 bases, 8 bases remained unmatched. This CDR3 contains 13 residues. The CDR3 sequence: CSVHRQGKNGYTF. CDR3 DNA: TGCAGCGTTCACAGACAGGGGAAAAATGGCTACACCTTC.

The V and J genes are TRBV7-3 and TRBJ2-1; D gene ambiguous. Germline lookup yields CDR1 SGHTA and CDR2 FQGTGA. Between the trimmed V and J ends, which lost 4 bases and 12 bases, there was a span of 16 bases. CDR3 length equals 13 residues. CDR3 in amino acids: CASSSRTFAAQFF. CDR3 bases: TGTGCCAGCAGCTCCCGGACCTTTGCAGCGCAGTTCTTC.

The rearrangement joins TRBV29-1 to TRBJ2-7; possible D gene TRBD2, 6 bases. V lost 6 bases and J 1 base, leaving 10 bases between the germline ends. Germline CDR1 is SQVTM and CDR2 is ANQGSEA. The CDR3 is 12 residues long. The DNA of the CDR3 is TGCAGCGTCGGGACTTCGTCCTACGAGCAGTACTTC. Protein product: CSVGTSSYEQYF.

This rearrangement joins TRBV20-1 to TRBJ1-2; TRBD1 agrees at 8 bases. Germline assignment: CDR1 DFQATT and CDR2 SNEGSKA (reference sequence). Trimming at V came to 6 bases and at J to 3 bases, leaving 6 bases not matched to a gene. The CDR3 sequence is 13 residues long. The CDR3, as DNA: TGCAGTGCGTCTACAGGGGGGGACTATGGCTACACCTTC. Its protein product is CSASTGGDYGYTF.

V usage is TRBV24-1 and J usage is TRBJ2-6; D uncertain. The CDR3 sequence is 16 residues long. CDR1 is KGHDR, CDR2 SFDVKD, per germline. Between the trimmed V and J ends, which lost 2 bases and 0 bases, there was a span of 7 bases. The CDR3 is CATSDSRNSGANVLTF. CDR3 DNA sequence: TGTGCCACCAGTGATTCCAGAAACTCTGGGGCCAACGTCCTGACTTTC.

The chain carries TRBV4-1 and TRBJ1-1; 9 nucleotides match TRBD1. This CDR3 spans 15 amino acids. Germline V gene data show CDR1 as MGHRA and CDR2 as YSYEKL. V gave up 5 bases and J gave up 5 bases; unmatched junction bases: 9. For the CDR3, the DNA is TGCGCCAGCAGCTTAAGGGACAGGGTAGATACTGAAGCTTTCTTT. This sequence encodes CASSLRDRVDTEAFF.